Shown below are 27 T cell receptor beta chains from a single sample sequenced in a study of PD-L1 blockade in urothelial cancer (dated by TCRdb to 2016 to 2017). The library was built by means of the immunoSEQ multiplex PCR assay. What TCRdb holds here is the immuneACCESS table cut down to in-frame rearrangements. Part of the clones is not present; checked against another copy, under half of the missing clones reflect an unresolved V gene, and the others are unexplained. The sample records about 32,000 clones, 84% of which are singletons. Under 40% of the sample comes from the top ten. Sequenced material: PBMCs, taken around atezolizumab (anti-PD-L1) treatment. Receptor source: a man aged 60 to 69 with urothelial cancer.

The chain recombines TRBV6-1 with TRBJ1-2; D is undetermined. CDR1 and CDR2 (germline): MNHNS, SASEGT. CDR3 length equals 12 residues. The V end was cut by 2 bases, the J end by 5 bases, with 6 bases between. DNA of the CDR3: TGTGCCAGCAGTGAAATAAAATATGGCTACACCTTC. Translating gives CASSEIKYGYTF.

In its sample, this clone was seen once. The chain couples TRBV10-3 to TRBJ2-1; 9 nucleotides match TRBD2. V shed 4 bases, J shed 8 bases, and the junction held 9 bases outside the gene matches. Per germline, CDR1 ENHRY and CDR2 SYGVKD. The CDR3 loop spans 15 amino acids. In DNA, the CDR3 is TGTGCCATCAGTGGGGCGGGAGGGCCAGGTGATGAGCAGTTCTTC. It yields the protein CAISGAGGPGDEQFF.

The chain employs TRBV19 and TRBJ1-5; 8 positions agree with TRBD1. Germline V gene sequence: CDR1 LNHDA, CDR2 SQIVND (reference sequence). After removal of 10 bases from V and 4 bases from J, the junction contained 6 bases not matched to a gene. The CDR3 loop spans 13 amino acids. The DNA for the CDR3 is TGTGCCATAGGACAGGGACTGAATCAGCCCCAGCATTTT. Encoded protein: CAIGQGLNQPQHF.

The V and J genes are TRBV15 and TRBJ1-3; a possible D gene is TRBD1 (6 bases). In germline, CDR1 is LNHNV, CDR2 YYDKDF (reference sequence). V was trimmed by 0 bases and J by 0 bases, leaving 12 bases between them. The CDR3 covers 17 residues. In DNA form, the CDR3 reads TGTGCCACCAGCAGAGACACAGGGTTATTCTCTGGAAACACCATATATTTT. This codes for CATSRDTGLFSGNTIYF.

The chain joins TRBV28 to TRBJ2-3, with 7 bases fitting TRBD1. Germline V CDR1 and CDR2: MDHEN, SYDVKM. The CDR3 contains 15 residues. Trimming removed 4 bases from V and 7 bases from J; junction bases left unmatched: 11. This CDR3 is CASSSTGAFENTQYF. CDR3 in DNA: TGTGCCAGCAGTTCAACAGGGGCGTTCGAGAATACGCAGTATTTT.

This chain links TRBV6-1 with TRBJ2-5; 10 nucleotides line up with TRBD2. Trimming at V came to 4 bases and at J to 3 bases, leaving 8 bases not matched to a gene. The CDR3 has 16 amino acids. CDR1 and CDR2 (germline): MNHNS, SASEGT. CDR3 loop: CASSVPRTSGKETQYF. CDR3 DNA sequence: TGTGCCAGCAGTGTACCAAGGACTAGCGGAAAAGAGACCCAGTACTTC.

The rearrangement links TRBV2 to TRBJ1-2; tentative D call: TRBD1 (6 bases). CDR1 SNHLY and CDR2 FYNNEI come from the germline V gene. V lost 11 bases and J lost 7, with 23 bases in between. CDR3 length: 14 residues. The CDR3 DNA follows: TGTGCCGGGGGGGCAGGGGCCCGCGGTAGTGGCTACACCTTC. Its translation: CAGGAGARGSGYTF.

CDR3 DNA sequence: TGTGCCAGCAGCTTAGCCGGGTATAGCAATCAGCCCCAGCATTTT. It encodes CASSLAGYSNQPQHF. The chain recombines TRBV11-2 with TRBJ1-5; no clear D. The V gene's germline CDR1 is SGHAT and CDR2 FQNNGV. This CDR3 is 15 amino acids long. The ends were cut back, 1 base at V and 0 bases at J, with 7 bases in the middle.

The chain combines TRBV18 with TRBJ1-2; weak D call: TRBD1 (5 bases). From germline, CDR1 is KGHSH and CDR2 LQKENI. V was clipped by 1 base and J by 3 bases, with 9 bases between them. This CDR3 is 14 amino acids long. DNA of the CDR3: TGTGCCAGCTCACCACAGGGGCTGGACTATGGCTACACCTTC. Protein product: CASSPQGLDYGYTF.

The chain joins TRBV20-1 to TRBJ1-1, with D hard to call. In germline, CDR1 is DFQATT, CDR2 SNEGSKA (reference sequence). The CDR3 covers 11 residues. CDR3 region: CRIQVGPEAFF. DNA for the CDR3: TGCAGAATCCAGGTCGGCCCTGAAGCTTTCTTT.

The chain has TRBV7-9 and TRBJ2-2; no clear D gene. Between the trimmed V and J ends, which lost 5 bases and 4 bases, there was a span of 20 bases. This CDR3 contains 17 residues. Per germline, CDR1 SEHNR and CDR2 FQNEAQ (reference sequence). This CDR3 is CASSRLDGPRGTGELFF. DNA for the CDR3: TGTGCCAGCAGCCGACTCGACGGTCCTCGAGGCACCGGGGAGCTGTTTTTT.

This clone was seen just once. Here the CDR3 reads CAWSDRTYEQYF. The CDR3 DNA reads as TGTGCCTGGAGTGACAGGACATACGAGCAGTACTTC. This chain joins TRBV30 and TRBJ2-7; maybe TRBD1 (5 bases). V lost 1 base, J lost 4 bases, and 8 bases lay in between. This CDR3 is 12 amino acids long. Looked up from germline, CDR1 is GTSNPN and CDR2 is SVGIG (reference sequence).

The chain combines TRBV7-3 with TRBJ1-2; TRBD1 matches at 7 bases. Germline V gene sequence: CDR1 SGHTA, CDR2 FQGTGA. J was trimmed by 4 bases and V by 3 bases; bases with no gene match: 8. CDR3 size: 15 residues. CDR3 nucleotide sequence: TGTGCCAGCAGCTTGGGACAGTTCCCTCGCTATGGCTACACCTTC. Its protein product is CASSLGQFPRYGYTF.

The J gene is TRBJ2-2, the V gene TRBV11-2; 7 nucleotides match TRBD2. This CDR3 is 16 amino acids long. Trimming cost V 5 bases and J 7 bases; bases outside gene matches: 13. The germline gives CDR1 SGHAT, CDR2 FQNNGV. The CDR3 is CASSQSPGLMGGELFF. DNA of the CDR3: TGTGCCAGCAGCCAATCCCCGGGACTAATGGGCGGGGAGCTGTTTTTT.

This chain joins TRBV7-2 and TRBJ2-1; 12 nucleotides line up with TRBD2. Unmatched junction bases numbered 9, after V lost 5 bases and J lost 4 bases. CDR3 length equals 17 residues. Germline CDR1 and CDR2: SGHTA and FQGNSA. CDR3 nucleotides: TGTGCCAGCAGCCAAAGGAAACTAGCGGGGGGATACAATGAGCAGTTCTTC. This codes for CASSQRKLAGGYNEQFF.

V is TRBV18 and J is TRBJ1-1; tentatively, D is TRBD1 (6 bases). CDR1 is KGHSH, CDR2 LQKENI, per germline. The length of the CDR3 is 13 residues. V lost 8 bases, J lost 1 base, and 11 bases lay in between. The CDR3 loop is CASRPGQNTEAFF. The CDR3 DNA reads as TGTGCCAGCCGACCGGGACAGAACACTGAAGCTTTCTTT.

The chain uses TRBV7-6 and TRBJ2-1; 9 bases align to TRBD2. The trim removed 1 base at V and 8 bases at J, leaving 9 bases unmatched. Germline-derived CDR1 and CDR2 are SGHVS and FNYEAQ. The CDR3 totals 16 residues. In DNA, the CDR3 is TGTGCCAGCAGCTTAGGCGGCGGGAGGGCCCTCGATGAGCAGTTCTTC. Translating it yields CASSLGGGRALDEQFF.

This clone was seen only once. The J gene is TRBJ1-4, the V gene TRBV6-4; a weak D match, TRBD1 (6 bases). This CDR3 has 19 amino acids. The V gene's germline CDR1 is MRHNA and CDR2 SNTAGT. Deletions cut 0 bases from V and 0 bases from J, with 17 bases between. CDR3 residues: CASSDSITGRTATNEKLFF. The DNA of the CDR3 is TGTGCCAGCAGTGACTCTATCACCGGTAGGACAGCAACTAATGAAAAACTGTTTTTT.

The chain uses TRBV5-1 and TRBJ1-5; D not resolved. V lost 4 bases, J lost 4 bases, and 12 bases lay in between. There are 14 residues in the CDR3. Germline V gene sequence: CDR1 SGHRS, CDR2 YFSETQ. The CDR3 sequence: CASSLGPTNQPQHF. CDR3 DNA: TGCGCCAGCAGCCTTGGTCCGACAAATCAGCCCCAGCATTTT.

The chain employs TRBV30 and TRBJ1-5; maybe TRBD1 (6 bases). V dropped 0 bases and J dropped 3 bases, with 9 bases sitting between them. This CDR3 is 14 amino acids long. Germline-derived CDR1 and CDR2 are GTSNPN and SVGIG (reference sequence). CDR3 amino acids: CAWSVRDTNQPQHF. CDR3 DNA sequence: TGTGCCTGGAGTGTCCGGGACACCAATCAGCCCCAGCATTTT.

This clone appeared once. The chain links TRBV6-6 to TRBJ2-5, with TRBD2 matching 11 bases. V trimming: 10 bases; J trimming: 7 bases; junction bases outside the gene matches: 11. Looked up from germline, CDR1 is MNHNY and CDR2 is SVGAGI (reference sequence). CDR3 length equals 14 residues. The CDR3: CATETSGISGTQYF. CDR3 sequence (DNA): TGTGCCACCGAGACTAGCGGGATTAGCGGGACCCAGTACTTC.

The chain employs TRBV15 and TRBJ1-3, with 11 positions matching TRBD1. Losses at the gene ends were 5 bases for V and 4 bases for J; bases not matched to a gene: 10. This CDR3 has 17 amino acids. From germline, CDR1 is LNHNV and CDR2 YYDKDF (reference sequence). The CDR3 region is CATSLERTGGSGNTIYF. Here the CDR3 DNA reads TGTGCCACCAGCCTAGAGCGGACAGGGGGCTCAGGAAACACCATATATTTT.

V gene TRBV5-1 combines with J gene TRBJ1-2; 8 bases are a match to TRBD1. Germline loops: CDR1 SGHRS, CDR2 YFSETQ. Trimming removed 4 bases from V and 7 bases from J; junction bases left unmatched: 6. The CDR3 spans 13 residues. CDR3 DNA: TGCGCCAGCAGCCCCGACAGGGGCCGTGGCTACACCTTC. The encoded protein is CASSPDRGRGYTF. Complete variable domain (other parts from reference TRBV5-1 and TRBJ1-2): KAGVTQTPRYLIKTRGQQVTLSCSPISGHRSVSWYQQTPGQGLQFLFEYFSETQRNKGNFPGRFSGRQFSNSRSEMNVSTLELGDSALYLCASSPDRGRGYTFGSGTRLTVV.

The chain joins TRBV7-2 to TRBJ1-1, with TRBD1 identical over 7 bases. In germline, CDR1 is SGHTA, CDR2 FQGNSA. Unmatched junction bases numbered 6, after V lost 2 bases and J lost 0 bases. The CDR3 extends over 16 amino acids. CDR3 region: CASSLMSGGMNTEAFF. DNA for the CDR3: TGTGCCAGCAGCTTAATGTCAGGGGGGATGAACACTGAAGCTTTCTTT.

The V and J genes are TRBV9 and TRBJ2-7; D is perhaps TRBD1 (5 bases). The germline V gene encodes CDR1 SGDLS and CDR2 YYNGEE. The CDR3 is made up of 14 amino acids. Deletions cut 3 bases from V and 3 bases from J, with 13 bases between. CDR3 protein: CASSAQGFDYEQYF. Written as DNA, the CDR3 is TGTGCCAGCAGCGCCCAGGGATTCGACTACGAGCAGTACTTC.

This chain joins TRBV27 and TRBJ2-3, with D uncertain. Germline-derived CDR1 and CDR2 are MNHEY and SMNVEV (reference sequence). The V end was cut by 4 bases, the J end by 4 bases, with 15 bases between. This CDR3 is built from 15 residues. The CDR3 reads CASSSLGAAPDTQYF. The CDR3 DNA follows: TGTGCCAGCAGTTCTCTAGGAGCTGCGCCAGATACGCAGTATTTT.

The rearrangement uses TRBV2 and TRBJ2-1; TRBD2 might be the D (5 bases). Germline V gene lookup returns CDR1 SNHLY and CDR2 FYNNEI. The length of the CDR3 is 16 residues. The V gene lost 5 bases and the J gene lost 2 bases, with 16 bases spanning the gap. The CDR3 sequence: CASSSPGIPAYNEQFF. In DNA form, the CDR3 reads TGTGCCAGCAGTAGCCCGGGAATCCCGGCCTACAATGAGCAGTTCTTC.